This TCR beta chain derives from a study of CD8+CD57+ T cells in acquired aplastic anemia. Study as a whole: Mean read depth for CD4+ cells from healthy donors was about 9.9 million. Study observations and caveats: About 27 shared CD8+ CDR3s appeared highly expressed within patients' immunodominant clones.

The CDR3 runs to 14 residues. CDR1 MNHEY and CDR2 SVGAGI come from the germline V gene. As for this clonotype: Its specificity is not known. A read error is possible here, since a much larger clone lies one base away.

Profiling that covered TCR beta VDJ and CDR3 relied on genomic DNA as its template. TCRdb independently ran MiXCR on the reads; one entry per CDR3 protein. The sample shows roughly 180,000 distinct CDR3 sequences, around 45% of them seen only once. Sequencing was carried out using sorted CD4+, CD8+, or CD8+CD57+ T cells (not recorded which) from PBMCs. The chain recombines TRBV6-5 with TRBJ2-7, with a possible D match to TRBD2 (6 bases). This TCR derives from a human donor in good health. CDR3 sequence (DNA): TGTGCCAGCAGTTATGGCGGGACCCTATACGACCAGTACTTC. Amino acid sequence: CASSYGGTLYDQYF.